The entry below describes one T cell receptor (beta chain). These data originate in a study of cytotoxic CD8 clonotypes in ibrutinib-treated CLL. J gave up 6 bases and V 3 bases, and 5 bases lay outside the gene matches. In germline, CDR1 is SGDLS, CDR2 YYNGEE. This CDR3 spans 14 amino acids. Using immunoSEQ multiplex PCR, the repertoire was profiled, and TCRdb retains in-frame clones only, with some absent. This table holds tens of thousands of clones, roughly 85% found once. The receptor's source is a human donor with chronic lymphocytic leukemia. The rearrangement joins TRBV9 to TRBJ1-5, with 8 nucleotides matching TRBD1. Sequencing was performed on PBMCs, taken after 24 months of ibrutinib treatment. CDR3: CASSADRAGQPQHF. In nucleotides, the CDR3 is TGTGCCAGCAGCGCGGACAGGGCTGGTCAGCCCCAGCATTTT.